The 16 T cell receptor beta chains below all came from one sample that was sequenced in a study of OX40 agonist ivuxolimab in advanced cancers. The protocol was immunoSEQ multiplex PCR, while the TCRdb copy is restricted to in-frame clones and leaves out a portion. Counted here are 56,000 or so clones, approximately 82% occurring once; the ten biggest clones make up about 4.5%. This specimen consisted of CD4+ or CD8+ T cells sorted from blood, obtained in a trial of the OX40 agonist ivuxolimab. The receptors stem from an adult with an advanced solid tumor such as melanoma, head and neck, liver or kidney cancer.

The J gene is TRBJ1-5, the V gene TRBV2; no clear D. The V and J ends lost 1 base and 7 bases respectively, with 8 bases between them. This CDR3 is built from 13 residues. Germline V gives CDR1 SNHLY, CDR2 FYNNEI. DNA for the CDR3: TGTGCCAGCAGTGAAGGGACTGGGCAGCCCCAGCATTTT. It specifies CASSEGTGQPQHF.

This clone is classed as medium-sized. The J gene is TRBJ2-3, the V gene TRBV7-3; 9 nucleotides agree with TRBD2. The trim removed 5 bases at V and 2 bases at J, leaving 11 bases unmatched. This CDR3 has 17 amino acids. CDR1 and CDR2 from the germline V gene are SGHTA and FQGTGA. The CDR3 DNA reads TGTGCCAGCAGCCCTAGGGGTTGGACTAGCGACACAGATACGCAGTATTTT. Its protein product is CASSPRGWTSDTDTQYF.

V and J are TRBV5-6 and TRBJ2-7; D gene unclear. Looked up from germline, CDR1 is SGHDT and CDR2 is YYEEEE. V was trimmed by 4 bases and J by 4 bases, leaving 12 bases between them. This CDR3 is 13 amino acids long. The CDR3 is CASSPGFYYEQYF. The CDR3 DNA is TGTGCCAGCAGCCCCGGGTTTTATTACGAGCAGTACTTC.

The chain couples TRBV30 to TRBJ1-1; perhaps TRBD1 as D (5 bases). This CDR3 comprises 13 residues. Germline V gene sequence: CDR1 GTSNPN, CDR2 SVGIG (reference sequence). The V and J ends lost 0 bases and 7 bases respectively, with 12 bases between them. Written as DNA, the CDR3 is TGTGCCTGGAGTGTACACCCTACAGGTGAAGCTTTCTTT. It specifies CAWSVHPTGEAFF. Drawing the rest from reference TRBV30 and TRBJ1-1, the complete variable domain is SQTIHQWPATLVQPVGSPLSLECTVEGTSNPNLYWYRQAAGRGLQLLFYSVGIGQISSEVPQNLSASRPQDRQFILSSKKLLLSDSGFYLCAWSVHPTGEAFFGQGTRLTVV.

To note about this clone: This CDR3 is also generated by other DNA sequences in the sample. V usage is TRBV9 and J usage is TRBJ1-2, with no clear D. In germline, CDR1 is SGDLS, CDR2 YYNGEE. With 0 bases removed from V and 1 base from J, the gap between germline ends came to 4 bases. The CDR3 contains 13 residues. CDR3 protein: CASSVDSNYGYTF. The CDR3 DNA is TGTGCCAGCAGCGTAGACAGTAACTATGGCTACACCTTC.

J is TRBJ2-7 and V is TRBV5-1; the D is unclear. This CDR3 is built from 14 residues. Germline CDR1 SGHRS, CDR2 YFSETQ. V dropped 0 bases and J dropped 0 bases, with 7 bases sitting between them. For the CDR3, the DNA is TGCGCCAGCAGCTTGGGAGGTTACTCCTACGAGCAGTACTTC. The encoded protein is CASSLGGYSYEQYF.

This rearrangement joins TRBV6-1 to TRBJ2-7; D ambiguous. The CDR3 extends over 11 amino acids. Germline V gives CDR1 MNHNS, CDR2 SASEGT. The V and J ends lost 7 bases and 0 bases respectively, with 4 bases between them. CDR3 amino acids: CASITSYEQYF. In DNA form, the CDR3 reads TGTGCCAGCATTACCTCCTACGAGCAGTACTTC.

This chain joins TRBV19 and TRBJ2-5, with 16 bases identical to TRBD2. This CDR3 comprises 15 residues. The V and J ends lost 8 bases and 3 bases, in that order; junction bases with no gene match: 3. Germline V gene data show CDR1 as LNHDA and CDR2 as SQIVND (reference sequence). Here the CDR3 DNA reads TGTGCCAGTGGGGGACTAGCGGGAGGGGAAGAGACCCAGTACTTC. Encoded protein: CASGGLAGGEETQYF.

As regards this clone: A read error may produce the germline difference seen at one junction end. This chain connects TRBV7-3 to TRBJ2-3; 11 bases align to TRBD2. CDR3 length: 16 amino acids. Per the germline V gene, CDR1 is SGHTA and CDR2 is FQGTGA. The CDR3 DNA sequence: TGTGCCAGCAGCCCCTCTAGGACTAGCGGGCCGGATGCTTTGCATTTT. Translating it yields CASSPSRTSGPDALHF.

The chain employs TRBV11-2 and TRBJ2-7, with TRBD1 identical over 9 bases. The germline V gene encodes CDR1 SGHAT and CDR2 FQNNGV. The CDR3 has 17 amino acids. V lost 0 bases, J lost 1 base, and 7 bases stayed unmatched. The CDR3 sequence: CASSLDPRQGGSYEQYF. CDR3 DNA: TGTGCCAGCAGCTTAGACCCTCGACAGGGGGGATCCTACGAGCAGTACTTC. The complete variable domain, with remaining parts taken from reference TRBV11-2 and TRBJ2-7, reads EAGVAQSPRYKIIEKRQSVAFWCNPISGHATLYWYQQILGQGPKLLIQFQNNGVVDDSQLPKDRFSAERLKGVDSTLKIQPAKLEDSAVYLCASSLDPRQGGSYEQYFGPGTRLTVT.

J is TRBJ2-3 and V is TRBV6-1; D may be TRBD1 (6 bases). The germline V gene encodes CDR1 MNHNS and CDR2 SASEGT. This CDR3 has 15 amino acids. Trimming shortened V by 2 bases and J by 1 base, and 10 bases separated the two germline ends. In nucleotides, the CDR3 is TGTGCCAGCAGTGAAATGTCAGGGGGCACAGATACGCAGTATTTT. Translated, it gives CASSEMSGGTDTQYF.

The V gene is TRBV28, the J gene TRBJ1-2, with 7 bases lining up with TRBD1. Germline V gene lookup returns CDR1 MDHEN and CDR2 SYDVKM. Germline trimming cut 3 bases from V and 5 bases from J; bases unmatched to any gene: 6. The CDR3 has 14 residues. The CDR3 coding sequence is TGTGCCAGCAGTTTTCCCCCGACAGGGTATGGCTACACCTTC. Translated, it gives CASSFPPTGYGYTF.

V and J are TRBV9 and TRBJ1-5, with D tentatively TRBD1 (5 bases). The germline V and J ends were trimmed by 4 bases and 7 bases, with 15 bases remaining between them. CDR1 and CDR2 (germline): SGDLS, YYNGEE. The CDR3 is made up of 14 amino acids. The CDR3 loop is CASSPRGDSQPQHF. The CDR3, as DNA: TGTGCCAGCAGCCCTCGGGGAGACAGCCAGCCCCAGCATTTT.

In its sample, this clone was seen a few times. The chain has TRBV4-1 and TRBJ1-5; no definite D call. The length of the CDR3 is 14 residues. Germline CDR1 MGHRA, CDR2 YSYEKL. The ends were cut back, 0 bases at V and 2 bases at J, with 5 bases in the middle. CDR3 protein: CASSQDIRNQPQHF. CDR3 nucleotides: TGCGCCAGCAGCCAAGATATCCGCAATCAGCCCCAGCATTTT.

CDR3: CASSQTRAQPQHF. In nucleotides, the CDR3 is TGTGCCAGCAGTCAGACCAGGGCTCAGCCCCAGCATTTT. V gene TRBV6-5 combines with J gene TRBJ1-5; D is possibly TRBD1 (5 bases). The V and J ends lost 5 bases and 6 bases respectively, with 11 bases between them. Germline CDR1 and CDR2: MNHEY and SVGAGI. The CDR3 sequence is 13 residues long.

The chain combines TRBV19 with TRBJ2-5; D is uncertain. The CDR3 is 14 amino acids. Trimming pared 3 bases from V and 2 bases from J, leaving 10 bases between. CDR1 is LNHDA and CDR2 is SQIVND in the germline V gene (reference sequence). This chain's CDR3 is CASSIRAGQETQYF. CDR3 in DNA: TGTGCCAGTAGTATCCGGGCCGGTCAAGAGACCCAGTACTTC.